This TCR beta chain was profiled in a study of shared clonotypes between healthy human individuals. A remark on this clone: The antigen is undetermined. An end of the junction differs from the germline gene, which may be a read error.

Overall study results and limits: Generation of non-shared clonotypes was less probable than generation of clonotypes shared by all four donors.

Measured with immunoSEQ multiplex PCR; TCRdb has only the in-frame clones, and not every one. The repertoire holds 650,000 to 800,000 clones, roughly two thirds seen once, with roughly 1.8% in the top ten. There are 15 residues in the CDR3. CDR1 and CDR2 (germline): SGHTA, FQGNSA. The receptor comes from a woman younger than 45 in good health. The sequencing sample was made of memory CD4+ T cells sorted from blood. Subset in this sample: CD45RA-negative fraction. This chain joins TRBV7-2 and TRBJ2-2, with 10 positions matching TRBD2. Here the CDR3 DNA reads TGTGCCAGCAGCTTAACTAGCGGGAACCCCGGGGAGCTGTTTTTT. It is translated as CASSLTSGNPGELFF.